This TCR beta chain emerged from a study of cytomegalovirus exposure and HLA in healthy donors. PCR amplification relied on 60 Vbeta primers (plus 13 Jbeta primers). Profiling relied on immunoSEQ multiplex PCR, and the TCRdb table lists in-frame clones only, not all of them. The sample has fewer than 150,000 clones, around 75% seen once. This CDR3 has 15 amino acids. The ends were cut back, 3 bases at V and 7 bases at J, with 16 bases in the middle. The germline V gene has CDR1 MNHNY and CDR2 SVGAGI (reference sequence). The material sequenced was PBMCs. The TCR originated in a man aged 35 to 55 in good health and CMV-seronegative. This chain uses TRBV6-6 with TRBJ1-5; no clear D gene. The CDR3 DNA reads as TGTGCCAGCAGTTATAATCCAGGCCTCATGCAGCCCCAGCATTTT. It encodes CASSYNPGLMQPQHF.